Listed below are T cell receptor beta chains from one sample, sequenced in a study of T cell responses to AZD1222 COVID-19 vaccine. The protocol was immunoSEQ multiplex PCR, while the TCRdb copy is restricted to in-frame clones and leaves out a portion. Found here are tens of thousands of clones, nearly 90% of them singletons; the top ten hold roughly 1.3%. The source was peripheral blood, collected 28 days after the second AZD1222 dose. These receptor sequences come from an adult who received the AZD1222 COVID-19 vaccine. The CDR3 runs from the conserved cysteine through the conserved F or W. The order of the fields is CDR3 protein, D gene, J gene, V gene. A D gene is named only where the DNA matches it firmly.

CASSFKPGGDQPQHF TRBD1 TRBJ1-5 TRBV11-2
CASSPMTSGGSLAKNIQYF TRBD2 TRBJ2-4 TRBV19
CASSAMGGTEAFF NA TRBJ1-1 TRBV7-3
CAWSPTPGRRVLAKNIQYF NA TRBJ2-4 TRBV30
CASSISGRITEAFF NA TRBJ1-1 TRBV6-2/TRBV6-3
CASSFGGRSPLHF NA TRBJ1-6 TRBV12-3/TRBV12-4
CASSTSGQAGNSPLHF TRBD1 TRBJ1-6 TRBV19
CASSAGLAGVGEQFF TRBD2 TRBJ2-1 TRBV11-1
CATSRGGNGAGELFF NA TRBJ2-2 TRBV15
CASSDPRQGATQETQYF TRBD1 TRBJ2-5 TRBV6-1
CASSLTSGYNEQFF TRBD2 TRBJ2-1 TRBV5-1
CASSSYTPAMNTEAFF NA TRBJ1-1 TRBV7-6
CASSYWRVSTGELFF NA TRBJ2-2 TRBV6-2/TRBV6-3
CASRLAELNNSPLHF NA TRBJ1-6 TRBV6-6
CASSVDTGTEETQYF TRBD1 TRBJ2-5 TRBV9
CASSFWASRDYNEQFF NA TRBJ2-1 TRBV5-4
CASRRNTGELFF NA TRBJ2-2 TRBV6-5
CASSLEQSSYNEQFF NA TRBJ2-1 TRBV5-1
CASSLQGYNEQYF TRBD1 TRBJ2-7 TRBV6-5
CASSRSTGGGVGAEAFF TRBD1 TRBJ1-1 TRBV7-9
CASTRDALYNEQFF NA TRBJ2-1 TRBV6-5
CASPRGSRTDTQYF NA TRBJ2-3 TRBV6-5
CASSHQWDTRSGNTIYF NA TRBJ1-3 TRBV3-1/TRBV3-2
CASSATGGDTEAFF TRBD1 TRBJ1-1 TRBV6-2/TRBV6-3
CASSQGEKGRNTEAFF NA TRBJ1-1 TRBV4-1
CASGLGYEQYF NA TRBJ2-7 TRBV12-5
CASSQINPFSYRAYSNQPQHF NA TRBJ1-5 TRBV21-1
CASSPRQIMNTEAFF NA TRBJ1-1 TRBV5-6
CASSLKGGLEQYF NA TRBJ2-7 TRBV5-6
CASRPGGGNYGYTF TRBD1 TRBJ1-2 TRBV6-4
CASSQTGDFGNQPQHF TRBD1 TRBJ1-5 TRBV3-1/TRBV3-2
CASSLVSTSGTYTDTQYF TRBD2 TRBJ2-3 TRBV5-5
CASSLDLGVIGHEQFF NA TRBJ2-1 TRBV5-6
CASSEAPDKYYGYTF NA TRBJ1-2 TRBV6-1
CASSARGDTEAFF NA TRBJ1-1 TRBV6-4
CASSDSGSPFGNEQFF NA TRBJ2-1 TRBV6-4
CASSQFRDNGEQYF NA TRBJ2-7 TRBV4-3
CASTASYNEQFF NA TRBJ2-1 TRBV2
CAISEDSSGNTIYF NA TRBJ1-3 TRBV10-3
CASSPFEEETQYF NA TRBJ2-5 TRBV18
CASSPDITGNTIYF NA TRBJ1-3 TRBV5-1
CASSEDLNTEAFF NA TRBJ1-1 TRBV25-1
CASRDLPGEAFF NA TRBJ1-1 TRBV19
CASSVRRRTDTQYF NA TRBJ2-3 TRBV7-2
CASSLQDTGELFF NA TRBJ2-2 TRBV11-3
CASSLDRTSGNTIYF TRBD1 TRBJ1-3 TRBV7-2
CASSLVMADTQYF NA TRBJ2-3 TRBV7-2
CARGTSTDTQYF NA TRBJ2-3 TRBV2
CASRPGTDFEQYF NA TRBJ2-7 TRBV6-5
CASNLGQPPYNEQFF TRBD1 TRBJ2-1 TRBV19
CARAGERSQYNEQFF NA TRBJ2-1 TRBV2
CAISEGGRALYTDTQYF TRBD2 TRBJ2-3 TRBV10-3
CASSLQGGVAGYTF TRBD1 TRBJ1-2 TRBV7-2
CASSWSPQGYNEQFF NA TRBJ2-1 TRBV6-5
CASSPRAGGNTGELFF TRBD1 TRBJ2-2 TRBV19
CASRIQGWGYQPSREQYF TRBD1 TRBJ2-7 TRBV19
CASSPTSGTSHEQYF TRBD2 TRBJ2-7 TRBV5-1